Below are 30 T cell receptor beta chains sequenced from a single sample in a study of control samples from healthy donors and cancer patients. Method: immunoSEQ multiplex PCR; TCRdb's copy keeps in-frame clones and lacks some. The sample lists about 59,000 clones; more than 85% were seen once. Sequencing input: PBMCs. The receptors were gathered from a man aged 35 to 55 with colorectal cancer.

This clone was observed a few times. CDR3 in DNA: TGTGCCAGCAGCTACAGGGAGTGGAGCACTGAAGCTTTCTTT. It translates to CASSYREWSTEAFF. The chain combines TRBV5-5 with TRBJ1-1; D possibly corresponds to TRBD1 (6 bases). The length of the CDR3 is 14 residues. The germline gives CDR1 SGHKS, CDR2 YYEKEE (reference sequence). Trimming cost V 3 bases and J 4 bases, with 13 bases left between them. Full variable domain (rest looked up from reference TRBV5-5 and TRBJ1-1): DAGVTQSPTHLIKTRGQQVTLRCSPISGHKSVSWYQQVLGQGPQFIFQYYEKEERGRGNFPDRFSARQFPNYSSELNVNALLLGDSALYLCASSYREWSTEAFFGQGTRLTVV.

The DNA for the CDR3 is TGTGCCAGCAGTCCCCGGGGAAGGGGACAGCCCGGCTACACCTTC. As protein: CASSPRGRGQPGYTF. J is TRBJ1-2 and V is TRBV28, with 7 bases matching TRBD1. The V segment lost 5 bases and the J segment 8 bases; nucleotides outside the gene matches: 14. Germline V CDR1 and CDR2: MDHEN, SYDVKM. This CDR3 is built from 15 residues.

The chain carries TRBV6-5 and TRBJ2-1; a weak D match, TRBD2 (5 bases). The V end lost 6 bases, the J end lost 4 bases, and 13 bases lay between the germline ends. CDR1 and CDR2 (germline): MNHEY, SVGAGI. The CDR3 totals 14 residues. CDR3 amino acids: CASRRGLRYNEQFF. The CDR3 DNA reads TGTGCCAGCAGGAGAGGACTCAGATACAATGAGCAGTTCTTC.

The CDR3 sequence: CASSLGRDTEAFF. DNA of the CDR3: TGTGCCAGCAGTTTAGGCAGGGACACTGAAGCTTTCTTT. V gene TRBV12-3 or TRBV12-4 combines with J gene TRBJ1-1; possibly TRBD1 for D (5 bases). The CDR3 loop spans 13 amino acids. The V end was cut by 1 base, the J end by 3 bases, with 6 bases between.

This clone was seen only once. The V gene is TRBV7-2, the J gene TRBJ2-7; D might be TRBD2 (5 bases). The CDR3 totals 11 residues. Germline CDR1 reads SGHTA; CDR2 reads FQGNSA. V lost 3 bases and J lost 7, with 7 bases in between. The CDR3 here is CASSLDWEQYF. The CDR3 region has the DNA TGTGCCAGCAGCTTGGACTGGGAGCAGTACTTC.

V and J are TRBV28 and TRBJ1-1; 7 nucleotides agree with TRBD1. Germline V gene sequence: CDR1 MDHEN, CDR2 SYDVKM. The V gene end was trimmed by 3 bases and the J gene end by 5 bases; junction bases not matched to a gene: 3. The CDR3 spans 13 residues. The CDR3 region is CASSLTGRTEAFF. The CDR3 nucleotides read TGTGCCAGCAGTTTGACAGGGCGGACTGAAGCTTTCTTT.

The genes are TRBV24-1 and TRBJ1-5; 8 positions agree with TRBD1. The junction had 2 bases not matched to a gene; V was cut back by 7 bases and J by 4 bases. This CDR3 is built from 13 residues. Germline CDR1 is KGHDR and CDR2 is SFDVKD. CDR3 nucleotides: TGTGCCACCAGGGACAGGGAGAATCAGCCCCAGCATTTT. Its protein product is CATRDRENQPQHF.

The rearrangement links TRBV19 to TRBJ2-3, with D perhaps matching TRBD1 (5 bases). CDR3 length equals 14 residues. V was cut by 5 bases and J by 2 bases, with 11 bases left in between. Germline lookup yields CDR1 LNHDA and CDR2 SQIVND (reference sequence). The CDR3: CASSEQATTDTQYF. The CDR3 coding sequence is TGTGCCAGTAGTGAACAGGCGACCACAGATACGCAGTATTTT. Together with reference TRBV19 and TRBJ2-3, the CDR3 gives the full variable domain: DGGITQSPKYLFRKEGQNVTLSCEQNLNHDAMYWYRQDPGQGLRLIYYSQIVNDFQKGDIAEGYSVSREKKESFPLTVTSAQKNPTAFYLCASSEQATTDTQYFGPGTRLTVL.

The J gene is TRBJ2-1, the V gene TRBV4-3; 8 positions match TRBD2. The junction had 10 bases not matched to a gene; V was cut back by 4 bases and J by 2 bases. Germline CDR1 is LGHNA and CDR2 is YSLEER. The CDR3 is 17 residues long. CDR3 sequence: CASSPRGGGLTYNEQFF. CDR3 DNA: TGCGCCAGCAGCCCCCGGGGGGGCGGATTAACCTACAATGAGCAGTTCTTC.

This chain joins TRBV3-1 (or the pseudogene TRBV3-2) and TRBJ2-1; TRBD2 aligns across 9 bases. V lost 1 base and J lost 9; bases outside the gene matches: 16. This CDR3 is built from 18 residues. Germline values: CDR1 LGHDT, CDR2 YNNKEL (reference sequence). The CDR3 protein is CASSQGIRSGGGAGEQFF. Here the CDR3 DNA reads TGTGCCAGCAGCCAAGGGATCCGGTCAGGCGGGGGGGCAGGTGAGCAGTTCTTC.

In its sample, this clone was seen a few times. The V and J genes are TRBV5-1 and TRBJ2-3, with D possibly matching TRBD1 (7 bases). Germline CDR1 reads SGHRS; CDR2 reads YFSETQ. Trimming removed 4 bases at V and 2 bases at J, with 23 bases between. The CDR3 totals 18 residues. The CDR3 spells CASSRGSQGGSHTDTQYF. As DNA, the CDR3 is TGCGCCAGCAGCAGGGGGTCCCAGGGGGGCTCTCACACAGATACGCAGTATTTT. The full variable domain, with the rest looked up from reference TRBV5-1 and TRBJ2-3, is KAGVTQTPRYLIKTRGQQVTLSCSPISGHRSVSWYQQTPGQGLQFLFEYFSETQRNKGNFPGRFSGRQFSNSRSEMNVSTLELGDSALYLCASSRGSQGGSHTDTQYFGPGTRLTVL.

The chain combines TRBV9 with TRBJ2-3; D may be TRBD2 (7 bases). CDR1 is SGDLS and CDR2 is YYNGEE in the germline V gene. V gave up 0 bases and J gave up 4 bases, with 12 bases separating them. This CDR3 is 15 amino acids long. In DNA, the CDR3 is TGTGCCAGCAGCGTAGGTGGGGGGGCCGCAGATACGCAGTATTTT. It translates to CASSVGGGAADTQYF. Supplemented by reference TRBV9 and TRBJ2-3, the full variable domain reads DSGVTQTPKHLITATGQRVTLRCSPRSGDLSVYWYQQSLDQGLQFLIQYYNGEERAKGNILERFSAQQFPDLHSELNLSSLELGDSALYFCASSVGGGAADTQYFGPGTRLTVL.

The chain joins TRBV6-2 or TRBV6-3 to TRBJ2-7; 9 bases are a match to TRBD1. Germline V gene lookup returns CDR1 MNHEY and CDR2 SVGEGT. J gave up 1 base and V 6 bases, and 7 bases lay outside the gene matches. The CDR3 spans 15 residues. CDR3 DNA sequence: TGTGCCAGCAGCTTCGGGACAGGGTTTTCCTACGAGCAGTACTTC. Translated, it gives CASSFGTGFSYEQYF.

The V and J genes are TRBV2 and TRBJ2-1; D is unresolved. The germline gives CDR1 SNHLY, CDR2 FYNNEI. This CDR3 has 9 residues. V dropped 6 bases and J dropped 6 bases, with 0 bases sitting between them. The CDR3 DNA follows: TGTGCCAGCAGCAATGAGCAGTTCTTC. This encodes CASSNEQFF.

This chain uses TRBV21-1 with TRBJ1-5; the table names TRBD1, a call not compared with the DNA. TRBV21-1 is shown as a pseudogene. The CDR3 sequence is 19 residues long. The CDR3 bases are TGTGCCAGCAGCAAATTAGGGGTAGGACCGTTTAGATACAATCAGCCCCAGCATTTT. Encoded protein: CASSKLGVGPFRYNQPQHF.

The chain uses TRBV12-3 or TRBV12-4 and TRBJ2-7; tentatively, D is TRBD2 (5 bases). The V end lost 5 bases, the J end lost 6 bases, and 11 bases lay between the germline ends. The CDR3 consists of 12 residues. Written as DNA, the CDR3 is TGTGCCAGCAGTCCGGACTTGGGCGAGCAGTACTTC. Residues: CASSPDLGEQYF.

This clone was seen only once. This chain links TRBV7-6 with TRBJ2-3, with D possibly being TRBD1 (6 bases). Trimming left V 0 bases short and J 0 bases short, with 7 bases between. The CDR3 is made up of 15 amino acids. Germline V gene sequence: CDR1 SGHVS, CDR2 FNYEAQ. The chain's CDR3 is CASSLAGASTDTQYF. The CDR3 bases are TGTGCCAGCAGCTTAGCGGGGGCTAGCACAGATACGCAGTATTTT.

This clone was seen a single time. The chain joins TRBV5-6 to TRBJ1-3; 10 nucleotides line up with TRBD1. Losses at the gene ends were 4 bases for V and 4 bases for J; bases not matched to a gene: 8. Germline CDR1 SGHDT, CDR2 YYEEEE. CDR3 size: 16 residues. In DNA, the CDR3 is TGTGCCAGCAGCACGCCGGGACAGGGGTCCGGAAACACCATATATTTT. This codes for CASSTPGQGSGNTIYF.

DNA of the CDR3: TGTGCCTGGTCTTCCCCAGGCCTTATGATCACTGAAGCTTTCTTT. Amino acids: CAWSSPGLMITEAFF. The chain uses TRBV30 and TRBJ1-1; unclear D gene. V was shortened by 5 bases and J by 4 bases, with 20 bases between the two germline ends. The CDR3 loop spans 15 amino acids. CDR1 and CDR2 from the germline V gene are GTSNPN and SVGIG (reference sequence).

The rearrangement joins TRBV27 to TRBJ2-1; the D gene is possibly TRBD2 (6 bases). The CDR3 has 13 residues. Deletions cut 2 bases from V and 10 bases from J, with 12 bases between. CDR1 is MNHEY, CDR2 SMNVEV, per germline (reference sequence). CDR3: CASSLPTRREQFF. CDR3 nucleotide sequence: TGTGCCAGCAGTTTACCGACTAGAAGGGAGCAGTTCTTC.

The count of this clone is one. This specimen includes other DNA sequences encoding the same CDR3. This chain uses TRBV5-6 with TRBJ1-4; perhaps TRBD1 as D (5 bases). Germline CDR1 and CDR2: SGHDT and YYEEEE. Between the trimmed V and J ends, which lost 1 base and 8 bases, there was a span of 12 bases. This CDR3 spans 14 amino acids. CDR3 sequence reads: CASSLTGVYEKLFF. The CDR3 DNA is TGTGCCAGCAGCTTGACAGGTGTATACGAAAAACTGTTTTTT. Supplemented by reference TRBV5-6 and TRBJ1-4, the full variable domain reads DAGVTQSPTHLIKTRGQQVTLRCSPKSGHDTVSWYQQALGQGPQFIFQYYEEEERQRGNFPDRFSGHQFPNYSSELNVNALLLGDSALYLCASSLTGVYEKLFFGSGTQLSVL.

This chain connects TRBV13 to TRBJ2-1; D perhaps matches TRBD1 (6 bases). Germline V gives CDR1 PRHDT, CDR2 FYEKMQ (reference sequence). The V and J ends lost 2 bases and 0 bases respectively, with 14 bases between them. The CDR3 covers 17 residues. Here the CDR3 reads CASSLSGALSSYNEQFF. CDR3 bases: TGTGCCAGCAGCTTATCAGGGGCCCTAAGCTCCTACAATGAGCAGTTCTTC.

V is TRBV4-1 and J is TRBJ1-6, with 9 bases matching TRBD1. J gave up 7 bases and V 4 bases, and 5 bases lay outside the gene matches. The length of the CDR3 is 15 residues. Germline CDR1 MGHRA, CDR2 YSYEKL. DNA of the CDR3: TGCGCCAGCAGCCTGTCCGGGACAGGGAATTCACCCCTCCACTTT. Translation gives CASSLSGTGNSPLHF.

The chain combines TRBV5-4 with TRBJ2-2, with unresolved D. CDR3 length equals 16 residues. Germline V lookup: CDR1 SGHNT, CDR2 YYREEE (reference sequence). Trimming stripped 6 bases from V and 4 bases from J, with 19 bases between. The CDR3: CASTSGGLSGTGELFF. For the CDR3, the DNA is TGTGCCAGCACGTCAGGCGGATTGAGTGGCACCGGGGAGCTGTTTTTT.

The CDR3 here is CASSYSIAGGPYQDTQYF. Written as DNA, the CDR3 is TGTGCCAGCAGTTACTCGATAGCGGGGGGGCCTTATCAAGATACGCAGTATTTT. V and J are TRBV6-2 or TRBV6-3 and TRBJ2-3, with 11 bases lining up with TRBD2. The ends lost 0 bases at V and 5 bases at J; junction bases unmatched: 10. Germline V gene sequence: CDR1 MNHEY, CDR2 SVGEGT. This CDR3 has 18 residues.

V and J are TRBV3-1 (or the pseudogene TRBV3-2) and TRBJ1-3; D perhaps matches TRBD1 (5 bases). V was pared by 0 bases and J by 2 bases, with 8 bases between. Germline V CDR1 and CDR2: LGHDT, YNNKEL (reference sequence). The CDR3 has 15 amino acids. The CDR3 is CASSQEWGAGNTIYF. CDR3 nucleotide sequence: TGTGCCAGCAGCCAAGAATGGGGGGCTGGAAACACCATATATTTT.

CDR3 DNA sequence: TGCGCCAGCAGCGCCGACAGGGAGCAGTTCTTC. It is translated as CASSADREQFF. The chain links TRBV5-1 to TRBJ2-1; D possibly corresponds to TRBD1 (6 bases). The germline V and J ends were trimmed by 4 bases and 10 bases, with 9 bases remaining between them. From germline, CDR1 is SGHRS and CDR2 YFSETQ. This CDR3 spans 11 amino acids.

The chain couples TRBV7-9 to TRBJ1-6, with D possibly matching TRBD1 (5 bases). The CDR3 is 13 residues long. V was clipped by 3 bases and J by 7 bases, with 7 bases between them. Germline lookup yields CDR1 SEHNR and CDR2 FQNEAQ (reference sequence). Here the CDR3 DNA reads TGTGCCAGCAGCTTTGAGGGGAATTCACCCCTCCACTTT. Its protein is CASSFEGNSPLHF.

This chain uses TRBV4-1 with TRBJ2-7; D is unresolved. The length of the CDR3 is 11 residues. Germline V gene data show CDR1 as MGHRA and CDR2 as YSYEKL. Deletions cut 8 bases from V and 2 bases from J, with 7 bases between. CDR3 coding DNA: TGCGCCAGCCGGAGTACCTACGAGCAGTACTTC. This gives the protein CASRSTYEQYF.

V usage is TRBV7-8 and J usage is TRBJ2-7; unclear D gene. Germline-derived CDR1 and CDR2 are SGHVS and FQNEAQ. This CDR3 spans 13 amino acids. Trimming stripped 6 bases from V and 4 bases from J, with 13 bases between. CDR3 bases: TGTGCCAGCAGTCCCGGAGTGAATTACGAGCAGTACTTC. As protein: CASSPGVNYEQYF.